A single sample gave rise to the 6 T cell receptor beta chains below, sequenced in a study of cytotoxic CD8 clonotypes in ibrutinib-treated CLL. Method: immunoSEQ multiplex PCR; TCRdb's copy keeps in-frame clones and lacks some. The sample has fewer than 45,000 clones, 49% seen once. Source: PBMCs, taken before ibrutinib treatment. These receptors all stem from a human donor with chronic lymphocytic leukemia.

This clone was counted only a few times. The chain uses TRBV5-1 and TRBJ1-5; 9 bases match TRBD1. CDR1 is SGHRS, CDR2 YFSETQ, per germline. This CDR3 has 18 amino acids. The trim removed 4 bases at V and 0 bases at J, leaving 11 bases unmatched. The CDR3 reads CASSQLADRGRSNQPQHF. Written as DNA, the CDR3 is TGCGCCAGCAGCCAGTTAGCGGACAGGGGCCGTAGCAATCAGCCCCAGCATTTT.

This clone has a handful of counts. This chain connects TRBV9 to TRBJ1-6; D gene uncertain. Trimming shortened V by 2 bases and J by 5 bases, and 8 bases separated the two germline ends. The CDR3 is 14 amino acids. Germline values: CDR1 SGDLS, CDR2 YYNGEE. The CDR3 coding sequence is TGTGCCAGCAGCGTGACACAGAATAATTCACCCCTCCACTTT. It encodes CASSVTQNNSPLHF.

This chain connects TRBV10-3 to TRBJ2-5; D is possibly TRBD1 or TRBD2 (7 bases each). CDR3 size: 14 residues. Trimming stripped 5 bases from V and 2 bases from J, with 12 bases between. Germline loops: CDR1 ENHRY, CDR2 SYGVKD. The CDR3 protein is CAISQGGKQETQYF. The CDR3 nucleotides read TGTGCCATCAGTCAGGGGGGGAAACAAGAGACCCAGTACTTC.

The CDR3 region has the DNA TGTGCCAGCAGCTTCGGGACAGCGACATCTGGAAACACCATATATTTT. It translates to CASSFGTATSGNTIYF. The chain carries TRBV4-2 and TRBJ1-3, with 7 bases lining up with TRBD1. The germline V gene has CDR1 LGHNA and CDR2 YNFKEQ. V lost 5 bases to trimming and J lost 1 base; unmatched junction nucleotides: 8. CDR3 length: 16 amino acids.

The chain joins TRBV7-9 to TRBJ1-4; unclear D gene. The germline CDR1 and CDR2 sequences are SEHNR and FQNEAQ (reference sequence). The germline V and J ends were trimmed by 6 bases and 5 bases, with 7 bases remaining between them. CDR3 length equals 12 residues. This CDR3 is CASRRENEKLFF. CDR3 DNA: TGTGCCAGCAGGAGGGAGAATGAAAAACTGTTTTTT.

The chain links TRBV11-3 to TRBJ2-1, with 12 bases matching TRBD2. The germline gives CDR1 SGHNT, CDR2 YENEEA. The ends lost 1 base at V and 10 bases at J; junction bases unmatched: 5. This CDR3 is built from 15 residues. CDR3 coding DNA: TGTGCCAGCAGCTTAGGTCTAGCGGGGGGGCTGGAGCAGTTCTTC. Translating it yields CASSLGLAGGLEQFF.